The 23 T cell receptor beta chains listed next were all sequenced from one sample in a study of blood T cell repertoires in COVID-19. Libraries were prepared by immunoSEQ multiplex PCR; TCRdb keeps only in-frame clonotypes and omits some of them. The sample comprises about 180,000 clones, roughly 88% of which are singletons, and more than 3.5% rests with the top ten. The source material was peripheral blood. These receptors all stem from a woman in her twenties or thirties with acute or convalescent COVID-19.

V is TRBV7-2 and J is TRBJ1-2; 9 bases align to TRBD1. CDR3 length: 14 amino acids. The junction had 7 bases not matched to a gene; V was cut back by 5 bases and J by 6 bases. The V gene's germline CDR1 is SGHTA and CDR2 FQGNSA. The CDR3 nucleotides read TGTGCCAGCAGCCTCTGGACAGGGGATGATGGCTACACCTTC. Its protein is CASSLWTGDDGYTF.

V and J are TRBV2 and TRBJ2-7, with D perhaps TRBD1 (6 bases). Trimming left V 6 bases short and J 0 bases short, with 12 bases between. Per germline, CDR1 SNHLY and CDR2 FYNNEI. This CDR3 contains 14 residues. This CDR3 is CASSLGDTSYEQYF. The DNA of the CDR3 is TGTGCCAGCAGCCTTGGGGACACCTCCTACGAGCAGTACTTC.

J is TRBJ2-2 and V is TRBV11-3; the match to TRBD1 covers 7 bases. There are 17 residues in the CDR3. With V trimmed by 4 bases and J by 1 base, 9 bases remained unmatched. Germline V CDR1 and CDR2: SGHNT, YENEEA. This CDR3 reads CASSSRGTDQNTGELFF. For the CDR3, the DNA is TGTGCCAGCAGCTCCAGGGGGACAGACCAGAACACCGGGGAGCTGTTTTTT.

This chain uses TRBV30 with TRBJ2-7, with D possibly matching TRBD2 (6 bases). The V gene lost 3 bases and the J gene lost 5 bases, with 11 bases spanning the gap. CDR1 is GTSNPN, CDR2 SVGIG, per germline (reference sequence). The CDR3 consists of 12 residues. This chain's CDR3 is CAWRGGMNEQYF. As DNA, the CDR3 is TGTGCCTGGAGGGGGGGTATGAACGAGCAGTACTTC.

This rearrangement joins TRBV28 to TRBJ1-5; TRBD1 agrees at 7 bases. CDR3 length: 16 amino acids. The germline CDR1 and CDR2 sequences are MDHEN and SYDVKM. V lost 4 bases and J lost 2; bases outside the gene matches: 8. As DNA, the CDR3 is TGTGCCAGCAGTTCCCTTGACAGGGTCGGCAATCAGCCCCAGCATTTT. Protein product: CASSSLDRVGNQPQHF.

This chain connects TRBV29-1 to TRBJ2-1; no clear D. This CDR3 is 10 amino acids long. V lost 7 bases to trimming and J lost 10 bases, with 11 bases between them. The V gene's germline CDR1 is SQVTM and CDR2 ANQGSEA. The CDR3 sequence is CSGMTNEQFF. CDR3 in DNA: TGCAGCGGGATGACAAACGAGCAGTTCTTC.

This clone was recorded only once. The chain uses TRBV5-1 and TRBJ2-7, with D possibly matching TRBD2 (6 bases). Germline loops: CDR1 SGHRS, CDR2 YFSETQ. The CDR3 is 13 residues long. Trimming stripped 4 bases from V and 12 bases from J, with 20 bases between. CDR3 in DNA: TGCGCCAGCAGCCCGGACCTTTCGGGAGTCCTGTACTTC. Its protein is CASSPDLSGVLYF.

This clone was counted only a few times. The chain uses TRBV20-1 and TRBJ2-7, with TRBD1 matching over 8 bases. This CDR3 has 14 amino acids. After removal of 3 bases from V and 3 bases from J, the junction contained 7 bases not matched to a gene. Per the germline V gene, CDR1 is DFQATT and CDR2 is SNEGSKA (reference sequence). The CDR3 DNA is TGCAGTGCTAGTTACGGACAGGGTTACTACGAGCAGTACTTC. The encoded protein is CSASYGQGYYEQYF.

This chain joins TRBV7-9 and TRBJ2-1; 7 nucleotides line up with TRBD2. The germline CDR1 and CDR2 sequences are SEHNR and FQNEAQ (reference sequence). The CDR3 has 18 residues. As DNA, the CDR3 is TGTGGTCCATTTCCCCTTAATGGGGGAGGGCCAGGTAATGGTGAGCAGTTCTTC. This encodes CGPFPLNGGGPGNGEQFF.

The CDR3 DNA sequence: TGTGCCAGCAGTTTTCAGGGCTATAATTCACCCCTCCACTTT. Translation: CASSFQGYNSPLHF. The V and J genes are TRBV28 and TRBJ1-6; D is perhaps TRBD1 (5 bases). With 3 bases removed from V and 3 bases from J, the gap between germline ends came to 6 bases. The CDR3 runs 14 residues. The germline gives CDR1 MDHEN, CDR2 SYDVKM.

This chain links TRBV11-2 with TRBJ2-1, with D possibly being TRBD2 (7 bases). Germline V gene sequence: CDR1 SGHAT, CDR2 FQNNGV. The V gene lost 3 bases and the J gene lost 7 bases, with 13 bases spanning the gap. The CDR3 extends over 14 amino acids. In DNA, the CDR3 is TGTGCCAGCAGCTTCGGGGGAGGGGGGAATGAGCAGTTCTTC. It codes for CASSFGGGGNEQFF.

The V and J genes are TRBV30 and TRBJ2-1, with 9 bases lining up with TRBD1. V was pared by 3 bases and J by 10 bases, with 7 bases of the junction left unmatched. This CDR3 contains 13 residues. Looked up from germline, CDR1 is GTSNPN and CDR2 is SVGIG (reference sequence). This CDR3 is CAWSEGTGLEQFF. DNA for the CDR3: TGTGCCTGGAGCGAAGGGACAGGGCTCGAGCAGTTCTTC.

The chain is built from TRBV19 and TRBJ2-7; the match to TRBD2 covers 8 bases. CDR1 is LNHDA, CDR2 SQIVND, per germline (reference sequence). CDR3 length: 14 amino acids. V gave up 6 bases and J gave up 0 bases; unmatched junction bases: 4. This CDR3 reads CASSPGGASYEQYF. DNA of the CDR3: TGTGCCAGTAGCCCGGGAGGGGCCTCCTACGAGCAGTACTTC.

The chain uses TRBV28 and TRBJ2-7; tentative D call: TRBD2 (6 bases). Germline assignment: CDR1 MDHEN and CDR2 SYDVKM. The CDR3 loop spans 14 amino acids. V was clipped by 6 bases and J by 3 bases, with 15 bases between them. The chain's CDR3 is CASSLRASVYEQYF. CDR3 in DNA: TGTGCCAGCAGCTTAAGGGCTAGCGTCTACGAGCAGTACTTC.

V gene TRBV4-2 combines with J gene TRBJ2-3; D gene ambiguous. The CDR3 is made up of 13 amino acids. V shed 6 bases and J shed 0 bases, with 7 bases lying between them. Germline values: CDR1 LGHNA, CDR2 YNFKEQ. Here the CDR3 DNA reads TGTGCCAGCAGGTATACTAGCACAGATACGCAGTATTTT. Translating it yields CASRYTSTDTQYF.

This clone came up a few times. The chain combines TRBV28 with TRBJ2-1; D is ambiguous. CDR1 is MDHEN, CDR2 SYDVKM, per germline. This CDR3 contains 14 residues. V gave up 3 bases and J gave up 6 bases, with 12 bases separating them. The CDR3 bases are TGTGCCAGCAGTTTTTACGGCCAGGCCAATGAGCAGTTCTTC. This sequence encodes CASSFYGQANEQFF.

The chain employs TRBV7-2 and TRBJ2-2; possibly TRBD2 for D (5 bases). Trimming removed 10 bases at V and 6 bases at J, with 12 bases between. From germline, CDR1 is SGHTA and CDR2 FQGNSA. The CDR3 has 12 amino acids. The CDR3: CATNSGAGELFF. The CDR3 DNA reads TGTGCCACAAACTCCGGGGCCGGGGAGCTGTTTTTT.

V usage is TRBV18 and J usage is TRBJ2-7, with D uncertain. Germline CDR1 and CDR2: KGHSH and LQKENI. The CDR3 is made up of 14 amino acids. V lost 3 bases and J lost 0, with 9 bases in between. CDR3 loop: CASSPGSYSYEQYF. DNA for the CDR3: TGTGCCAGCTCACCTGGCTCTTACTCCTACGAGCAGTACTTC.

The J gene is TRBJ2-3, the V gene TRBV3-1 (or the pseudogene TRBV3-2); 7 nucleotides agree with TRBD2. After removal of 0 bases from V and 1 base from J, the junction contained 7 bases not matched to a gene. Germline lookup yields CDR1 LGHDT and CDR2 YNNKEL (reference sequence). CDR3 size: 17 residues. The CDR3 bases are TGTGCCAGCAGCCAAGATCGAGCGGGATTGGGCACAGATACGCAGTATTTT. Its protein is CASSQDRAGLGTDTQYF.

The V call is TRBV10-1, the J call TRBJ2-1; TRBD1 matches 7 bases. Germline-derived CDR1 and CDR2 are WNHNN and SYGVQD (reference sequence). J lost 6 bases, V lost 4 bases, and 6 bases had no gene match. This CDR3 comprises 14 residues. The CDR3 bases are TGCGCCAGCAGTGGACAGGGTCGTAGCAATGAGCAGTTCTTC. Translated, it gives CASSGQGRSNEQFF.

This chain joins TRBV2 and TRBJ1-1; a weak D match, TRBD1 (5 bases). The germline V gene has CDR1 SNHLY and CDR2 FYNNEI. Trimming took off 7 bases at V and 1 base at J, with 13 bases between the two ends. There are 14 residues in the CDR3. CDR3 nucleotides: TGTGCCAGCACTTCCTGGGGGGGGAACACTGAAGCTTTCTTT. It is translated as CASTSWGGNTEAFF.

The gene calls are TRBV1 and TRBJ2-1; TRBD2, as called in the table, went unchecked against the DNA. TRBV1 is deemed a pseudogene. This CDR3 spans 14 amino acids. Here the CDR3 DNA reads TGCACCAGCAGCCCGCCCAAGGGAGCGGGATTTGTGTTCTTC. Translating gives CTSSPPKGAGFVFF.

The chain carries TRBV7-9 and TRBJ2-3, with 8 bases lining up with TRBD2. J gave up 1 base and V 1 base, and 4 bases lay outside the gene matches. Germline V gene data show CDR1 as SEHNR and CDR2 as FQNEAQ (reference sequence). The CDR3 length is 16 residues. This CDR3 is CASSLGLAGRTDTQYF. The CDR3 coding sequence is TGTGCCAGCAGCTTAGGGTTAGCGGGGCGCACAGATACGCAGTATTTT.